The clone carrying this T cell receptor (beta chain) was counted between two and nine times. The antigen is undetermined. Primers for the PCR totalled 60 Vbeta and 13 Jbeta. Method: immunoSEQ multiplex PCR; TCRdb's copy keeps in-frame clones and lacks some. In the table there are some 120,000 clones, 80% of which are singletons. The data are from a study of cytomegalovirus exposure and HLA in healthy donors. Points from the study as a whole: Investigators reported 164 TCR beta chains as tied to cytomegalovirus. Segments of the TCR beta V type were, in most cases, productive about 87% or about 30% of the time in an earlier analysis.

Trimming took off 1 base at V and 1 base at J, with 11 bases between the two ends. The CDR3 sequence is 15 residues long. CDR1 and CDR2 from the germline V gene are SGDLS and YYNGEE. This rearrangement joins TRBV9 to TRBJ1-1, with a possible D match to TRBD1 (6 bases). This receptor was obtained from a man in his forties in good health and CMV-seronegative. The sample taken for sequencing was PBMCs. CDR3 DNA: TGTGCCAGCAGCGTAATAGGGGGTGGGAACACTGAAGCTTTCTTT. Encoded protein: CASSVIGGGNTEAFF.